Presented here are 24 T cell receptor beta chains from one specimen sequenced in a study of blood T cell repertoires in COVID-19. Sequencing was performed with immunoSEQ multiplex PCR; in TCRdb, only in-frame clones are kept and a portion is missing. The sample has about 290,000 clones, just under 85% seen once. The sample taken for sequencing was peripheral blood. All receptors derive from a woman aged 50 to 65 with active or convalescent COVID-19.

The sample holds one count of this clone. The CDR3 protein is CASSHQGQGPYEQYF. CDR3 nucleotide sequence: TGTGCCAGCAGCCATCAAGGACAGGGGCCCTACGAGCAGTACTTC. The rearrangement joins TRBV21-1 to TRBJ2-7; whether TRBD1, the table's D call, matches the DNA was not checked. TRBV21-1 is a pseudogene segment. The CDR3 loop spans 15 amino acids.

The V and J genes are TRBV6-5 and TRBJ1-4, with 7 bases identical to TRBD1. This CDR3 contains 13 residues. Per germline, CDR1 MNHEY and CDR2 SVGAGI. J was trimmed by 8 bases and V by 10 bases; bases with no gene match: 10. CDR3 amino acids: CATGGAGGEKLFF. The CDR3 DNA reads as TGTGCCACCGGGGGTGCAGGGGGGGAAAAACTGTTTTTT.

With respect to this clone: Other nucleotide sequences in the sample specify the same CDR3. This chain links TRBV28 with TRBJ2-7, with 7 bases fitting TRBD2. The ends lost 5 bases at V and 2 bases at J; junction bases unmatched: 3. CDR1 is MDHEN, CDR2 SYDVKM, per germline. The CDR3 covers 13 residues. The CDR3 is CASSPGGAYEQYF. As DNA, the CDR3 is TGTGCCAGCAGTCCGGGAGGAGCCTACGAGCAGTACTTC.

The genes are TRBV3-1 (or the pseudogene TRBV3-2) and TRBJ2-2; 15 positions agree with TRBD2. The trim removed 7 bases at V and 1 base at J, leaving 7 bases unmatched. The CDR3 spans 18 residues. Germline CDR1 and CDR2: LGHDT and YNNKEL (reference sequence). The CDR3, as DNA: TGTGCCAGCACCAAAATGGGACTAGCGGGAGGGAACACCGGGGAGCTGTTTTTT. Encoded protein: CASTKMGLAGGNTGELFF.

This clone came up once. The V and J genes are TRBV7-6 and TRBJ2-3; 10 bases fit TRBD2. Germline trimming cut 1 base from V and 2 bases from J; bases unmatched to any gene: 6. The germline V gene has CDR1 SGHVS and CDR2 FNYEAQ. This CDR3 is built from 17 residues. The CDR3: CASSLVVSGGFTDTQYF. The DNA of the CDR3 is TGTGCCAGCAGCTTAGTAGTTAGCGGGGGGTTCACAGATACGCAGTATTTT. The full variable domain, its missing parts supplied by reference TRBV7-6 and TRBJ2-3, is GAGVSQSPRYKVTKRGQDVALRCDPISGHVSLYWYRQALGQGPEFLTYFNYEAQQDKSGLPNDRFSAERPEGSISTLTIQRTEQRDSAMYRCASSLVVSGGFTDTQYFGPGTRLTVL.

This sequence joins TRBV19 and TRBJ2-4; 7 bases align to TRBD2. The CDR3 has 13 residues. V was clipped by 5 bases and J by 6 bases; unmatched bases: 4. CDR1 and CDR2 (germline): LNHDA, SQIVND (reference sequence). The CDR3 coding sequence is TGTGCCAGTAGTCCCTCGGGGGGAAACATTCAGTACTTC. It translates to CASSPSGGNIQYF.

The gene calls are TRBV20-1 and TRBJ2-5; the D is unclear. CDR1 and CDR2 (germline): DFQATT, SNEGSKA (reference sequence). The V gene lost 1 base and the J gene lost 7 bases, with 4 bases spanning the gap. The CDR3 sequence is 10 residues long. CDR3 DNA: TGCAGTGCTAGAGCAGGGACCCAGTACTTC. Translation gives CSARAGTQYF.

The chain uses TRBV19 and TRBJ2-7; D is uncertain. The germline CDR1 and CDR2 sequences are LNHDA and SQIVND (reference sequence). Trimming stripped 6 bases from V and 0 bases from J, with 9 bases between. This CDR3 has 13 amino acids. The CDR3 coding sequence is TGTGCCAGTAGCACCCTGGCCTCCTACGAGCAGTACTTC. Translating gives CASSTLASYEQYF.

The gene calls are TRBV6-6 and TRBJ1-2; TRBD1 might be the D (6 bases). V was cut by 8 bases and J by 2 bases, with 15 bases left in between. In germline, CDR1 is MNHNY, CDR2 SVGAGI (reference sequence). The CDR3 covers 14 residues. CDR3 amino acids: CASGSLQGNYGYTF. CDR3 bases: TGTGCCAGCGGTAGTCTACAGGGAAACTATGGCTACACCTTC.

This clone has only one observation. This chain connects TRBV19 to TRBJ2-3; 8 bases fit TRBD2. V lost 5 bases to trimming and J lost 6 bases; unmatched junction nucleotides: 10. Germline CDR1 is LNHDA and CDR2 is SQIVND (reference sequence). The CDR3 totals 15 residues. The CDR3 DNA sequence: TGTGCCAGTAGTTTGGGACTAGGGGCCCGTGATACGCAGTATTTT. Protein product: CASSLGLGARDTQYF.

The chain links TRBV30 to TRBJ1-5, with D perhaps matching TRBD1 (5 bases). The CDR3 loop spans 13 amino acids. Germline CDR1 and CDR2: GTSNPN and SVGIG (reference sequence). Trimming stripped 1 base from V and 3 bases from J, with 7 bases between. In nucleotides, the CDR3 is TGTGCCTGGAGTGACAGGTACAATCAGCCCCAGCATTTT. Translation gives CAWSDRYNQPQHF.

On this clone itself: Other DNA sequences from this sample encode an identical CDR3 as well. This rearrangement joins TRBV20-1 to TRBJ2-1, with TRBD2 matching over 8 bases. In germline, CDR1 is DFQATT, CDR2 SNEGSKA (reference sequence). J lost 4 bases, V lost 5 bases, and 16 bases had no gene match. The CDR3 consists of 17 residues. The CDR3 loop reads CSAGGVGRSGGYNEQFF. CDR3 sequence (DNA): TGCAGTGCTGGTGGGGTGGGTCGGAGCGGGGGTTACAATGAGCAGTTCTTC.

The CDR3 DNA follows: TGTGCCAGTAGTAAGAGGGACAGGGCGAACTATGGCTACACCTTC. It is translated as CASSKRDRANYGYTF. The V gene is TRBV19, the J gene TRBJ1-2; 9 nucleotides align to TRBD1. CDR1 LNHDA and CDR2 SQIVND come from the germline V gene (reference sequence). CDR3 size: 15 residues. Trimming at V came to 4 bases and at J to 2 bases, leaving 5 bases not matched to a gene.

As concerns this clone: In the same sample, other DNA sequences code for this CDR3. The chain carries TRBV2 and TRBJ1-6; 10 positions agree with TRBD1. V trimming: 6 bases; J trimming: 7 bases; junction bases outside the gene matches: 0. CDR1 is SNHLY, CDR2 FYNNEI, per germline. The CDR3 spans 13 residues. The CDR3 loop is CASRGQGNSPLHF. In DNA form, the CDR3 reads TGTGCCAGCAGGGGACAGGGGAATTCACCCCTCCACTTT. The full variable domain, completed using reference TRBV2 and TRBJ1-6, is EPEVTQTPSHQVTQMGQEVILRCVPISNHLYFYWYRQILGQKVEFLVSFYNNEISEKSEIFDDQFSVERPDGSNFTLKIRSTKLEDSAMYFCASRGQGNSPLHFGNGTRLTVT.

The CDR3 region has the DNA TGCGCCAGCAGCTTGGCTAGCGTAGGCACAGATACGCAGTATTTT. Translating gives CASSLASVGTDTQYF. V is TRBV5-1 and J is TRBJ2-3; possible D gene TRBD2, 6 bases. The germline V and J ends were trimmed by 0 bases and 1 base, with 9 bases remaining between them. The CDR3 loop spans 15 amino acids. Germline V lookup: CDR1 SGHRS, CDR2 YFSETQ.

The rearrangement uses TRBV2 and TRBJ1-4, with 8 bases fitting TRBD1. Germline-derived CDR1 and CDR2 are SNHLY and FYNNEI. J gave up 8 bases and V 7 bases, and 6 bases lay outside the gene matches. The CDR3 spans 13 residues. CDR3 in amino acids: CASTAGTGEKLFF. The CDR3 nucleotides are TGTGCCAGCACCGCCGGGACAGGCGAAAAACTGTTTTTT. Drawing the rest from reference TRBV2 and TRBJ1-4, the complete variable domain is EPEVTQTPSHQVTQMGQEVILRCVPISNHLYFYWYRQILGQKVEFLVSFYNNEISEKSEIFDDQFSVERPDGSNFTLKIRSTKLEDSAMYFCASTAGTGEKLFFGSGTQLSVL.

In regard to this clone: A read error may produce the germline difference seen at one junction end. The rearrangement links TRBV11-2 to TRBJ1-6, with 7 bases matching TRBD1. This CDR3 comprises 15 residues. Looked up from germline, CDR1 is SGHAT and CDR2 is FQNNGV. In nucleotides, the CDR3 is TGTGCCAGCAGCCTAGACAGGGCTTATAATTCACCCCTCCACTTT. Encoded protein: CASSLDRAYNSPLHF.

The chain employs TRBV15 and TRBJ1-2; D is ambiguous. CDR1 LNHNV and CDR2 YYDKDF come from the germline V gene (reference sequence). V was cut by 1 base and J by 8 bases, with 14 bases left in between. This CDR3 region has 14 residues. For the CDR3, the DNA is TGTGCCACCAGCAGAGGTGGAGACCCCTTCGGCTACACCTTC. This translates into CATSRGGDPFGYTF.

The chain has TRBV25-1 and TRBJ1-1; TRBD1 aligns across 7 bases. V lost 4 bases to trimming and J lost 11 bases; unmatched junction nucleotides: 10. The CDR3 extends over 13 amino acids. CDR1 and CDR2 (germline): MGHDK, SYGVNS. CDR3 sequence: CASSVQGTGAAFF. CDR3 sequence (DNA): TGTGCCAGCAGTGTACAGGGGACCGGAGCGGCTTTCTTT.

V is TRBV20-1 and J is TRBJ2-2, with unresolved D. Germline V CDR1 and CDR2: DFQATT, SNEGSKA (reference sequence). This CDR3 has 13 amino acids. V was trimmed by 3 bases and J by 1 base, leaving 6 bases between them. The CDR3 protein is CSASKRNTGELFF. CDR3 coding DNA: TGCAGTGCTAGTAAGCGGAACACCGGGGAGCTGTTTTTT.

V gene TRBV2 combines with J gene TRBJ1-5; perhaps TRBD1 as D (6 bases). The CDR3 is 14 amino acids. Germline V gene sequence: CDR1 SNHLY, CDR2 FYNNEI. Trimming left V 5 bases short and J 3 bases short, with 11 bases between. In nucleotides, the CDR3 is TGTGCCAGCAGTCGAGACAGGTCCAATCAGCCCCAGCATTTT. As protein: CASSRDRSNQPQHF.

A single count supports this clone. This rearrangement joins TRBV6-2 or TRBV6-3 to TRBJ2-1; unclear D gene. The CDR3 has 13 amino acids. Trimming pared 3 bases from V and 9 bases from J, leaving 12 bases between. Germline lookup yields CDR1 MNHEY and CDR2 SVGEGT. The CDR3 reads CASSYSRFGEQFF. CDR3 nucleotides: TGTGCCAGCAGTTATTCCCGATTCGGTGAGCAGTTCTTC.

This sequence joins TRBV14 and TRBJ1-6; D ambiguous. Germline assignment: CDR1 SGHDN and CDR2 FVKESK. V was pared by 0 bases and J by 2 bases, with 5 bases between. CDR3 size: 15 residues. The chain's CDR3 is CASSQDSAYNSPLHF. The CDR3 DNA is TGTGCCAGCAGCCAAGACTCAGCCTATAATTCACCCCTCCACTTT.

This clone came up once. The chain combines TRBV7-2 with TRBJ1-1; 8 positions agree with TRBD1. In germline, CDR1 is SGHTA, CDR2 FQGNSA. Trimming took 6 bases from V and 0 from J; bases not matched to a gene: 12. The length of the CDR3 is 17 residues. Written as DNA, the CDR3 is TGTGCCAGCAGTAAAGGACAGGGAATTCCTATGAACACTGAAGCTTTCTTT. This sequence encodes CASSKGQGIPMNTEAFF.